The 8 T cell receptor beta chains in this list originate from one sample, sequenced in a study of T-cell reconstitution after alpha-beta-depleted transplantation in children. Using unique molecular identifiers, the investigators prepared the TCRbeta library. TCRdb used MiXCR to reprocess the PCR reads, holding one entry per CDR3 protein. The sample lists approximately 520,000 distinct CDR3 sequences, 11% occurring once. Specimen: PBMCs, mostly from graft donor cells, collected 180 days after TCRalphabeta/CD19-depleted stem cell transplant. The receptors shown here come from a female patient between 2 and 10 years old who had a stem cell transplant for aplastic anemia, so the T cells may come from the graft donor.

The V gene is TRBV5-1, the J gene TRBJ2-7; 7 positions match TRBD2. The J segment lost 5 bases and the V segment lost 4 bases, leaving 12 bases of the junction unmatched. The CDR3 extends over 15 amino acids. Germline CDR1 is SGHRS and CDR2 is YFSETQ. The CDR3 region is CASSPGQRDIDEQYF. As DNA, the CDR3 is TGCGCCAGCAGCCCGGGCCAGCGGGATATCGACGAGCAGTACTTC. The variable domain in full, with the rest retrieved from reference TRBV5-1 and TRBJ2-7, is KAGVTQTPRYLIKTRGQQVTLSCSPISGHRSVSWYQQTPGQGLQFLFEYFSETQRNKGNFPGRFSGRQFSNSRSEMNVSTLELGDSALYLCASSPGQRDIDEQYFGPGTRLTVT.

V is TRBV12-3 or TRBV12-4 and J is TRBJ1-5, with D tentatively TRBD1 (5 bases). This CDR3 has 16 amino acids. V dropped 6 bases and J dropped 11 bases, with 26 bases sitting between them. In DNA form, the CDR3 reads TGTGCCAGCAGCAAGGGACGAATCGCAGAGCTGGGGGCCCAGCATTTT. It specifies CASSKGRIAELGAQHF.

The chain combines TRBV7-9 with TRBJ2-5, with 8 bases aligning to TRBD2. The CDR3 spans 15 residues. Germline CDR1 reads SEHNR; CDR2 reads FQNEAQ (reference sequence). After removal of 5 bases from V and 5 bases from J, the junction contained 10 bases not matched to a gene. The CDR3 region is CASSDRGGRGETQYF. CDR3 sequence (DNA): TGTGCCAGCAGCGACCGCGGGGGGCGCGGGGAGACCCAGTACTTC.

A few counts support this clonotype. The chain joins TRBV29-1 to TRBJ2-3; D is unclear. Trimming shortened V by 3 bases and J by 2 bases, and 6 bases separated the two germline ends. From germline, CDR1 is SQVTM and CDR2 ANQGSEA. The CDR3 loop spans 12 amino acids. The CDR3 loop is CSVEETTDTQYF. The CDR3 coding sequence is TGCAGCGTTGAGGAGACCACAGATACGCAGTATTTT.

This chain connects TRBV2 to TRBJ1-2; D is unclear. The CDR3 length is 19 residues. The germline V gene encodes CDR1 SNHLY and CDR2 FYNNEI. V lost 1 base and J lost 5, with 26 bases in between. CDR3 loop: CASSEGVVLAVPGRYGYTF. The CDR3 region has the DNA TGTGCCAGCAGTGAAGGGGTCGTGTTAGCCGTCCCGGGGAGATATGGCTACACCTTC.

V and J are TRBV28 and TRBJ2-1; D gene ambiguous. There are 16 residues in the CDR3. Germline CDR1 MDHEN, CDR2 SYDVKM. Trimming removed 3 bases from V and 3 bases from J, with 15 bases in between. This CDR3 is CASSFETKAVYNEQFF. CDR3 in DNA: TGTGCCAGCAGTTTTGAGACGAAGGCGGTCTACAATGAGCAGTTCTTC. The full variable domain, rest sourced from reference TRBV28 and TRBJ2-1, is DVKVTQSSRYLVKRTGEKVFLECVQDMDHENMFWYRQDPGLGLRLIYFSYDVKMKEKGDIPEGYSVSREKKERFSLILESASTNQTSMYLCASSFETKAVYNEQFFGPGTRLTVL.

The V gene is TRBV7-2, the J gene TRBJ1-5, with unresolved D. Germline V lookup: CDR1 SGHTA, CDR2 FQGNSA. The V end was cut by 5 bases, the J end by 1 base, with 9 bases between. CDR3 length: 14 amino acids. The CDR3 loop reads CASSAVGSNQPQHF. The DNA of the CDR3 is TGTGCCAGCAGCGCGGTGGGGAGCAATCAGCCCCAGCATTTT.

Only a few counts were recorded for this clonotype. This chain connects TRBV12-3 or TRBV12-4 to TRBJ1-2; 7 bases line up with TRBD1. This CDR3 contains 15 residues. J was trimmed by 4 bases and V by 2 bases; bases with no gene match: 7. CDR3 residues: CASSLSDRRSYGYTF. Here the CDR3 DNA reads TGTGCCAGCAGTTTATCGGACAGGAGGAGCTATGGCTACACCTTC.